This entry features one TCR beta chain sequence. This sample was taken from a study of blood T cell repertoires in COVID-19. About the study: From T cells, B-cell-depleted T cells, or PBMCs came the material, which was cDNA or gDNA.

Authors' processing steps: Researchers report that nucleated cell counts were estimated from reference gene primer amplification. Profiled with immunoSEQ multiplex PCR; TCRdb holds only in-frame clones, not every one. V, J and clone size are those of that table, while D and trimming were read from the DNA. The repertoire holds 360,000 or so clones, around 91% seen once, with around 7% in the top ten. CDR1 and CDR2 (germline): SGHVS, FNYEAQ. J gave up 4 bases and V 4 bases, and 4 bases lay outside the gene matches. The length of the CDR3 is 14 residues. This clonotype was sampled from a man younger than 35 with active or convalescent COVID-19. The chain combines TRBV7-6 with TRBJ1-1, with 9 bases fitting TRBD1. Sequencing was carried out using peripheral blood. CDR3 sequence reads: CASSSPGQGTEAFF. CDR3 DNA sequence: TGTGCCAGCAGCTCCCCGGGACAGGGCACTGAAGCTTTCTTT.